What follows is one T cell receptor beta chain and its context. No cognate antigen has been identified for it. One base away there is no much larger clone; base qualities are not given. The sample comes from a study of T cell responses to AZD1222 COVID-19 vaccine (dated by TCRdb to 2020 to 2022). For context, the study as a whole: A total of around 240 trial participants underwent TCR sequencing, of whom more than 200 had received two doses of AZD1222 and approximately 26 had received two doses of the MenACWY control vaccine. Trial participants were enrolled into age subgroups of 18-55, 56-69 and 70-plus years, which contained 148, 28 and 57 TCR-sequenced participants, respectively.

From a lookup of the germline V gene, CDR1 and CDR2 are SGHTS and YDEGEE. V lost 5 bases and J lost 5 bases, and the count of bases not matched to a germline gene is 14. Measured from the cysteine to the phenylalanine, the CDR3 is 17 residues long. Solely the CDR3 DNA is kept, with 51 bases framed from the first base. The CDR3 regions of human TCRbeta chains were subjected to immunosequencing. The study's own analysis went as follows. TCRs in the repertoires were compared against a reference library of SARS-CoV-2-specific TCRs that had been generated with the MIRA antigen-specificity platform. Breadth meant the fraction of unique TCRs that were SARS-CoV-2-associated, whereas depth meant the fraction of total T cells that were SARS-CoV-2-associated. Using the MIRA data, each spike-specific TCR was assigned both to the spike region to which the TCR was reactive and to a CD4 or CD8 class. Log10-transformed breadth and depth values were compared by one-way ANOVA with Sidak's multiple comparisons tests. In its TCRdb copy, this immuneACCESS table keeps in-frame sequences only and misses some clones. Where compared with another copy, unresolved V genes explain less than half of these, and the others have no known cause. That table is the source of V, J and clone size, and D and trimming were worked out from the DNA. The sample table lists under 150,000 clones, 90% to 95% of them with a count of one. The ten largest clones add up to about 3.7% of the sample.

The intended sense of this specimen's time point label: about 28 days (+/-7) after the second vaccine dose. AZD1222 recipients whose second dose came at about 4 weeks and those whose second dose came at about 12 weeks were combined into one group, since spike-specific TCR depth and breadth did not differ between the two schedules. Vaccinee samples came from UK trials COV001 and COV002, including a single-blind randomized controlled phase 2/3 trial of AZD1222 (ChAdOx1 nCoV-19) in healthy adults. For TCRbeta chain sequencing, PBMC samples from trial participants were taken at day 0 and at day 28 after the second dose. Study-wide conclusions, independent of this receptor: Conclusions about previously exposed vaccinees were limited because only 5 or 6 AZD1222 recipients were SARS-CoV-2 seropositive at baseline. In the small 56-69-year group, the increase in depth fell short of significance, most likely because of low power. Reportedly, almost half of the unique spike-specific TCRs recognized epitopes lying outside the regions that are mutated in the B.1.351 and B.1.1.7 variants. After two AZD1222 doses, spike-specific TCR breadth and depth were significantly higher than at day 0 and than in MenACWY recipients. Vaccine-associated CD4 TCRs spanned the whole spike protein, with dominant responses in regions 160-218 and 743-854. Participants were mostly white British and included more females than males, and it was suggested by the authors that clonal diversity may have been underestimated. Because no samples from the day 14 peak response were available, repertoires could be characterized only after the peak T cell response.

Here the chain combines TRBV5-8 and TRBJ2-5, with 11 middle bases fitting TRBD2. The source of this sequence is an adult who received the AZD1222 COVID-19 vaccine. Sample: peripheral blood, taken 28 days after the second AZD1222 dose. The DNA sequence is as follows: TGTGCCAGCAGTCCCTCGTTTAGCGGGAGGGCCAGGGAGACCCAGTACTTC. This encodes CASSPSFSGRARETQYF.